This is a list of T cell receptor beta chains from one sample in a study of T-cell memory formation after mild COVID-19. In TCRdb, the 5' RACE reads were re-called with MiXCR into one record per CDR3 protein. This sample yields over 10,000 distinct CDR3 sequences, of which about a sixth are seen a single time; around three fifths belongs to the top ten. The sequenced sample was PBMCs or a T cell subset sorted from them (not recorded which). Receptors were obtained from a young man who had mild COVID-19 (a few samples of this study predate the infection). Cell type and time point are not known. CDR3s include the opening cysteine and the closing phenylalanine or tryptophan. A D gene is named only where the DNA matches it firmly. Expanded clones are given a class, and other clones once, few, many or no size at all.

abundance	j_gene	d_gene	v_gene	CDR3nt	CDR3aa
few	TRBJ2-3	NA	TRBV9	TGTGCCAGCAGCGTAGAACCGGGGCTAGTTAAAGATACGCAGTATTTT	CASSVEPGLVKDTQYF
many	TRBJ2-1	TRBD2	TRBV12-3/TRBV12-4	TGTGCCAGCAGCCCGGGGGGGGACTACAATGAGCAGTTCTTC	CASSPGGDYNEQFF
NA	TRBJ2-1	NA	TRBV12-3/TRBV12-4	TGTGCCAGCAGGCACGACTTGGCTGGGGCCGGGGGCTTC	CASRHDLAGAGGF
many	TRBJ2-2	TRBD1	TRBV9	TGTGCCAGCAGCCCCGGACAGGGACAAACCGGGGAGCTGTTTTTT	CASSPGQGQTGELFF
many	TRBJ2-3	TRBD2	TRBV6-2/TRBV6-3	TGTGCCAGCAGTTACGTGACTAGCGGGGAGTCAGATACGCAGTATTTT	CASSYVTSGESDTQYF
NA	TRBJ1-1	NA	TRBV6-1	TGTGCCAGCAGTCAAACAGGGATTGGCACTGAAGCTTTCTTT	CASSQTGIGTEAFF
many	TRBJ1-5	NA	TRBV7-2	TGTGCCAGCAGCTTAAGTCAGGGCCGGAATCAGCCCCAGCATTTT	CASSLSQGRNQPQHF
many	TRBJ2-4	TRBD2	TRBV5-1	TGCGCCAGCAGCTTGCGGAGCGGGGCCCTGGTAAACATTCAGTACTTC	CASSLRSGALVNIQYF
few	TRBJ2-1	TRBD1	TRBV2	TGTGCCAGCAGTGAAGCGGTGGCAGGGGGCTACTATATCAATGAGCAGTTCTTC	CASSEAVAGGYYINEQFF
few	TRBJ1-6	NA	TRBV7-8	TGTGCCAGCATTAGAGGGAGCTCCTATAATTCACCCCTCCACTTT	CASIRGSSYNSPLHF
many	TRBJ2-1	NA	TRBV7-8	TGTGCCAGCAGCCCGGGGTTTGGGGACAAGAACAATGAGCAGTTCTTC	CASSPGFGDKNNEQFF
few	TRBJ2-1	NA	TRBV18	TGTGCCAGCTCATCAAAAGGGGCAGGGGACAATGAGCAGTTCTTC	CASSSKGAGDNEQFF
many	TRBJ1-6	NA	TRBV7-8	TGTGCCAGCAGCTCCAGGACGGGGCATTCACCCCTCCACTTT	CASSSRTGHSPLHF
NA	TRBJ1-1	NA	TRBV27	TGTGCCAGCAGTTGGGCAGGGGCACGAAACACTGAAGCTTTCTTT	CASSWAGARNTEAFF
few	TRBJ2-3	TRBD2	TRBV7-6	TGTGCCAGCAGCCTACACGGCGGGGGAGCTAGCACAGATACGCAGTATTTT	CASSLHGGGASTDTQYF
few	TRBJ2-1	TRBD2	TRBV5-1	TGCGCCAGCAGCCAAGGGCTAGCGGGGAGGAATGAGCAGTTCTTC	CASSQGLAGRNEQFF
NA	TRBJ1-6	TRBD1	TRBV10-2	TGCGCCAGCAGGTCAGGGGGCAGCCCCTATAATTCACCCCTCCACTTT	CASRSGGSPYNSPLHF
many	TRBJ2-2	NA	TRBV20-1	TGCAGTGCTAGAGATTGGGAACAGATGAACACCGGGGAGCTGTTTTTT	CSARDWEQMNTGELFF
NA	TRBJ1-1	TRBD1	TRBV7-9	TGTGCCAGCAGCCCCATGACAGGGGAGGGGAGCACTGAAGCTTTCTTT	CASSPMTGEGSTEAFF
many	TRBJ2-6	NA	TRBV6-5	TGTGCCAGCAGTTACCAGCCCAGAGGCTCTGGGGCCAACGTCCTGACTTTC	CASSYQPRGSGANVLTF
many	TRBJ1-6	NA	TRBV12-3/TRBV12-4	TGTGCCAGCAGTCCACCACCGAATTCACCCCTCCACTTT	CASSPPPNSPLHF
once	TRBJ1-1	NA	TRBV5-4	TGTGCCAGCAGCTTGGAGCAGGGTGTAGGAACTGAAGCTTTCTTT	CASSLEQGVGTEAFF
NA	TRBJ1-5	NA	TRBV4-3	TGCGCCAGCAGCCTAGTGGCGGGTTTAGGCCAGCCCCAGCATTTT	CASSLVAGLGQPQHF
NA	TRBJ1-1	NA	TRBV5-1	TGCGCCAGCAGCTTGTGGCAGGGGAACACTGAAGCTTTCTTT	CASSLWQGNTEAFF
many	TRBJ1-2	NA	TRBV29-1	TGCAGCGTTTCTAGGCGTAGGCAGACATTTGACGGCTACACCTTC	CSVSRRRQTFDGYTF
NA	TRBJ2-3	NA	TRBV12-3/TRBV12-4	TGTGCCAGCAGTTTGGAAGCCCTTAGCACAGATACGCAGTATTTT	CASSLEALSTDTQYF
NA	TRBJ2-2	NA	TRBV11-2	TGTGCCCGGGGGCAGGGCGGGGAGCTGTTTTTT	CARGQGGELFF
NA	TRBJ1-4	TRBD1	TRBV7-9	TGTGCCAGCAGTCCTCAGGGGGCGAGAAATGAAAAACTGTTTTTT	CASSPQGARNEKLFF
few	TRBJ1-2	NA	TRBV7-9	TGTGCCAGCAGCTTAGGTCGCAGGGGCAACTATGGCTACACCTTC	CASSLGRRGNYGYTF
NA	TRBJ1-2	NA	TRBV4-1	TGCGCCAGCAGCCAAGGCCCCGGGGGGGGATCTTTCGGTGGCTACACCTTC	CASSQGPGGGSFGGYTF
many	TRBJ2-7	TRBD1	TRBV6-2/TRBV6-3	TGTGCCAGCAGTTGGGGACAGGACCCGACCTACGAGCAGTACTTC	CASSWGQDPTYEQYF
many	TRBJ2-2	NA	TRBV29-1	TGCAGCGTTGAGTACAGGAATCGAAACACCGGGGAGCTGTTTTTT	CSVEYRNRNTGELFF
NA	TRBJ2-1	NA	TRBV4-2	TGTGCCAGCAGCCTCCGGTTGGGGAATGAGCAGTTCTTC	CASSLRLGNEQFF
NA	TRBJ1-2	TRBD1	TRBV5-4	TGTGCCAGCAGTCGGACAGGGGTAGTCTATGGCTACACCTTC	CASSRTGVVYGYTF
many	TRBJ2-3	NA	TRBV6-5	TGTGCCAGCAGTTACTCGTTCCCGGGTGGCACAGATACGCAGTATTTT	CASSYSFPGGTDTQYF
many	TRBJ1-1	TRBD1	TRBV20-1	TGCAGTGCTAGAGATGATAACAGGGGATTATTGAGGTTCACTGAAGCTTTCTTT	CSARDDNRGLLRFTEAFF
NA	TRBJ2-7	NA	TRBV30	TGTGCCTGGAGCCCCCTTCCATTTGCCGAGCAGTACTTC	CAWSPLPFAEQYF
many	TRBJ1-5	TRBD1	TRBV7-8	TGTGCCAGCAGCTTAGCGACAGGGCTTAGCAATCAGCCCCAGCATTTT	CASSLATGLSNQPQHF
few	TRBJ1-5	TRBD1	TRBV7-8	TGTGCCAGCACCCTATGGGGACAGGTTCATCAGCCCCAGCATTTT	CASTLWGQVHQPQHF
NA	TRBJ1-6	TRBD1	TRBV7-2	TGTGCCAGCAGCTTAGAAGACAGGGGAAGTCCCCTCCACTTT	CASSLEDRGSPLHF
few	TRBJ2-4	TRBD2	TRBV6-2/TRBV6-3	TGTGCCAGCAGTTTAAGGTCGGCTAGCGGCCTTAAAAACATTCAGTACTTC	CASSLRSASGLKNIQYF
many	TRBJ2-3	NA	TRBV6-6	TGTGCCAGCAGTTACTGGGACCCCCGGCCTCCAAGCACAGATACGCAGTATTTT	CASSYWDPRPPSTDTQYF
few	TRBJ1-2	NA	TRBV6-2/TRBV6-3	TGTGCCAGCAGTCGACAGGATAACTATGGCTACACCTTC	CASSRQDNYGYTF
NA	TRBJ1-2	NA	TRBV7-4	TGTGCCAGCAGCTTAGCCACTGAGGGGGGCCGTGGCTACACCTTC	CASSLATEGGRGYTF
few	TRBJ2-1	NA	TRBV7-3	TGTGCCAGCAGCTTAAGGCCCTGGGCTCATCCGGGCAATGAGCAGTTCTTC	CASSLRPWAHPGNEQFF
many	TRBJ2-1	NA	TRBV12-3/TRBV12-4	TGTGCCAGCAGTTTAGTTACGGCACCCCTGGGCGATGAGCAGTTCTTC	CASSLVTAPLGDEQFF
NA	TRBJ2-7	TRBD2	TRBV5-1	TGCGCCAGCAGCTTGGGTGTGGGTCTGGGACTAGCGATTTACGAGCAGTACTTC	CASSLGVGLGLAIYEQYF
many	TRBJ1-1	TRBD1	TRBV6-5	TGTGCCAGCAGTTCCCGGGACAGGGGGCCCGCTTTCTTT	CASSSRDRGPAFF
NA	TRBJ1-6	NA	TRBV27	TGTGCCAGCAGTTTTCGCGGTGGGGGAAATTCACCCCTCCACTTT	CASSFRGGGNSPLHF
once	TRBJ1-1	NA	TRBV3-1	TGTGCCAGCAGCCCCCCAGGCCTGAACACTGAAGCTTTCTTT	CASSPPGLNTEAFF
many	TRBJ2-1	TRBD1	TRBV14	TGTGCCAGCAGCTGGCGTCCGACAGGGCTCGTGAGAAATGAGCAGTTCTTC	CASSWRPTGLVRNEQFF
NA	TRBJ2-5	TRBD1	TRBV5-4	TGTGCCAGCAGCTTGGCCTCAGGGGGAGAGACCCAGTACTTC	CASSLASGGETQYF